This TCR beta chain was recovered during a study of vaccination effects on CD4 cells after COVID-19. Worth noting for this clone: Antigen unknown.

Sequencing in the ViraFEST assay came after antigen-specific CD4+ T cells had been expanded with viral peptide pools, which were used to stimulate PBMC. Culture proceeded for 10 days, and CD4+ T cells were then isolated. None of these healthy vaccinees had been infected with SARS-CoV-2 before vaccination. This CDR3 spans 15 amino acids. The V end was cut by 4 bases, the J end by 8 bases, with 16 bases between. Germline V gives CDR1 SGDLS, CDR2 YYNGEE. Measured with immunoSEQ multiplex PCR; TCRdb has only the in-frame clones, and not every one. This table holds 77,000 or so clones, roughly 79% found once.

Sequencing was performed on CD4+ T cells from PBMCs cultured with SARS-CoV-2 spike peptides, taken before COVID-19 vaccination. This TCR came from a human donor who received a COVID-19 vaccine. The chain employs TRBV9 and TRBJ1-6, with unresolved D. In nucleotides, the CDR3 is TGTGCCAGCAGCTTCGGACCAGGAGTCGATTCACCCCTCCACTTT. Protein product: CASSFGPGVDSPLHF.